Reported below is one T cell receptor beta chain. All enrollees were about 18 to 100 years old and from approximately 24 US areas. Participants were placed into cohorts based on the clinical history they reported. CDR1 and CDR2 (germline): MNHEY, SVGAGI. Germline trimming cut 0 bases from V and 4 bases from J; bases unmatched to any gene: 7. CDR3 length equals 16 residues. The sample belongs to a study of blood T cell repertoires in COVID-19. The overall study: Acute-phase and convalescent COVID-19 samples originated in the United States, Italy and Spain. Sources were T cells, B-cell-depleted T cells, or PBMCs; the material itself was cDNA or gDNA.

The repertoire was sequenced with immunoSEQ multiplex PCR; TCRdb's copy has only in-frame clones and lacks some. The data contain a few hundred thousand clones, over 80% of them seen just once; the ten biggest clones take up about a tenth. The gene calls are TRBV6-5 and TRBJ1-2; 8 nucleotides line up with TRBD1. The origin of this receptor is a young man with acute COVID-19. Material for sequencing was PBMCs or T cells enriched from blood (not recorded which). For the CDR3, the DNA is TGTGCCAGCAGTTACTCGGGCCAGGGGGCGAGCTATGGCTACACCTTC. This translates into CASSYSGQGASYGYTF.